A single sample gave rise to the 27 T cell receptor beta chains below, sequenced in a study of sequential checkpoint blockade in melanoma. Treatment defined: randomized to nivolumab then ipilimumab (arm A) or the reverse (arm B). The assay was immunoSEQ multiplex PCR, and TCRdb's table has in-frame clones only and misses some. Seen here are under 50,000 clones, more than 70% observed once, and the top ten hold under 15%. Source: CD8+ T cells sorted from blood (inferred from file names), taken from a patient given nivolumab and ipilimumab in sequence. These receptors were obtained from a human donor with melanoma.

This clone was found a few times. This rearrangement joins TRBV5-1 to TRBJ1-3, with D unclear. The ends were cut back, 0 bases at V and 0 bases at J, with 4 bases in the middle. This CDR3 contains 14 residues. Germline V CDR1 and CDR2: SGHRS, YFSETQ. The CDR3 DNA is TGCGCCAGCAGCTTGGGAGTCTCTGGAAACACCATATATTTT. Its translation: CASSLGVSGNTIYF.

The chain recombines TRBV7-9 with TRBJ2-5; 7 bases align to TRBD2. The CDR3 runs to 15 residues. CDR1 SEHNR and CDR2 FQNEAQ come from the germline V gene (reference sequence). J lost 4 bases, V lost 1 base, and 6 bases had no gene match. The CDR3 bases are TGTGCCAGCAGCTTAGATACTAGCGTGGGAGAGACCCAGTACTTC. The encoded protein is CASSLDTSVGETQYF.

This sequence joins TRBV30 and TRBJ2-1, with 8 bases aligning to TRBD2. Germline values: CDR1 GTSNPN, CDR2 SVGIG (reference sequence). After removal of 2 bases from V and 4 bases from J, the junction contained 16 bases not matched to a gene. The CDR3 has 18 residues. CDR3 in amino acids: CAWSSPPGGLGLYNEQFF. CDR3 nucleotides: TGTGCCTGGAGTTCCCCCCCGGGGGGGTTAGGCCTATACAATGAGCAGTTCTTC.

The chain carries TRBV2 and TRBJ2-5, with a weak D call TRBD1 (6 bases). Germline loops: CDR1 SNHLY, CDR2 FYNNEI. The CDR3 loop spans 16 amino acids. V was cut by 4 bases and J by 3 bases, with 18 bases left in between. The CDR3 here is CASSVKGVWTEETQYF. In DNA form, the CDR3 reads TGTGCCAGCAGTGTAAAGGGAGTCTGGACAGAAGAGACCCAGTACTTC.

This chain connects TRBV5-4 to TRBJ1-1; 7 bases map to TRBD1. After removal of 3 bases from V and 5 bases from J, the junction contained 16 bases not matched to a gene. CDR1 is SGHNT, CDR2 YYREEE, per germline (reference sequence). The CDR3 totals 17 residues. The CDR3 reads CASSSSWKGADYTEAFF. Written as DNA, the CDR3 is TGTGCCAGCAGCTCTTCCTGGAAGGGGGCTGATTATACTGAAGCTTTCTTT.

The rearrangement joins TRBV27 to TRBJ2-5, with TRBD2 matching 12 bases. The V segment lost 9 bases and the J segment 2 bases; nucleotides outside the gene matches: 10. The CDR3 extends over 16 amino acids. Germline V CDR1 and CDR2: MNHEY, SMNVEV (reference sequence). CDR3 coding DNA: TGTGCCAGTGCTCTCGGACTAGCGGGACCACAAGAGACCCAGTACTTC. Translating gives CASALGLAGPQETQYF.

The rearrangement uses TRBV6-5 and TRBJ2-1; D may be TRBD2 (5 bases). Germline CDR1 MNHEY, CDR2 SVGAGI. This CDR3 comprises 14 residues. V lost 6 bases, J lost 7 bases, and 16 bases lay in between. DNA for the CDR3: TGTGCCAGCAGCTCGATAGGACTTGATAATGAGCAGTTCTTC. Amino acid sequence: CASSSIGLDNEQFF.

V is TRBV11-2 and J is TRBJ2-5, with D perhaps TRBD1 (5 bases). V was trimmed by 3 bases and J by 1 base, leaving 9 bases between them. CDR3 size: 14 residues. The V gene's germline CDR1 is SGHAT and CDR2 FQNNGV. As DNA, the CDR3 is TGTGCCAGCAGCTTCCAGGGTGTCCAAGAGACCCAGTACTTC. Its translation is CASSFQGVQETQYF.

V and J are TRBV28 and TRBJ1-1; the match to TRBD1 covers 8 bases. The germline V gene has CDR1 MDHEN and CDR2 SYDVKM. The V and J ends lost 4 bases and 4 bases, in that order; junction bases with no gene match: 2. This CDR3 contains 13 residues. The chain's CDR3 is CASSWDRITEAFF. CDR3 nucleotides: TGTGCCAGCAGTTGGGACAGGATCACTGAAGCTTTCTTT.

The chain is built from TRBV27 and TRBJ2-7, with D possibly matching TRBD1 (5 bases). V lost 4 bases and J lost 2, with 15 bases in between. From germline, CDR1 is MNHEY and CDR2 SMNVEV (reference sequence). The CDR3 is made up of 15 amino acids. CDR3 DNA: TGTGCCAGCAGTTATGCCCGCCAGGGCACCTACGAGCAGTACTTC. As protein: CASSYARQGTYEQYF.

The chain recombines TRBV5-1 with TRBJ1-2; D remains unclear. This CDR3 has 16 residues. V was trimmed by 1 base and J by 4 bases, leaving 17 bases between them. Germline CDR1 SGHRS, CDR2 YFSETQ. The CDR3, as DNA: TGCGCCAGCAGCTTGTCCCAGGCCCCATCACTCTATGGCTACACCTTC. Translated: CASSLSQAPSLYGYTF.

This rearrangement joins TRBV7-6 to TRBJ2-1, with 7 positions matching TRBD1. The CDR3 spans 15 residues. CDR1 SGHVS and CDR2 FNYEAQ come from the germline V gene. V shed 5 bases, J shed 4 bases, and the junction held 8 bases outside the gene matches. CDR3 DNA sequence: TGTGCCAGCAGCCAAACAGGGGTTTCATACAATGAGCAGTTCTTC. The encoded protein is CASSQTGVSYNEQFF. The full variable domain, rest sourced from reference TRBV7-6 and TRBJ2-1, is GAGVSQSPRYKVTKRGQDVALRCDPISGHVSLYWYRQALGQGPEFLTYFNYEAQQDKSGLPNDRFSAERPEGSISTLTIQRTEQRDSAMYRCASSQTGVSYNEQFFGPGTRLTVL.

This sequence joins TRBV28 and TRBJ2-6, with D unresolved. The CDR3 length is 16 residues. Per the germline V gene, CDR1 is MDHEN and CDR2 is SYDVKM. Trimming removed 4 bases at V and 1 base at J, with 11 bases between. CDR3: CASSSQLQSGANVLTF. CDR3 bases: TGTGCCAGCAGTTCCCAATTACAATCTGGGGCCAACGTCCTGACTTTC.

The chain recombines TRBV5-5 with TRBJ1-2, with a weak D call TRBD1 (5 bases). V lost 5 bases and J lost 5, with 16 bases in between. The germline gives CDR1 SGHKS, CDR2 YYEKEE (reference sequence). The CDR3 is 14 residues long. The CDR3 coding sequence is TGTGCCAGCAGTTGGCGACAGCCCCTTTATGGCTACACCTTC. This sequence encodes CASSWRQPLYGYTF.

The rearrangement joins TRBV28 to TRBJ2-5, with TRBD1 matching over 10 bases. With V trimmed by 4 bases and J by 3 bases, 2 bases remained unmatched. The CDR3 runs to 14 residues. CDR1 is MDHEN and CDR2 is SYDVKM in the germline V gene. The CDR3 coding sequence is TGTGCCAGCAGTTCGGACAGGGGGGAAGAGACCCAGTACTTC. Its translation: CASSSDRGEETQYF.

The V call is TRBV11-2, the J call TRBJ2-7; 7 bases line up with TRBD1. Germline V CDR1 and CDR2: SGHAT, FQNNGV. The CDR3 extends over 12 amino acids. Trimming cost V 3 bases and J 7 bases; bases outside gene matches: 3. CDR3 sequence (DNA): TGTGCCAGCAGCTTCGACAGGGCGGAGCAGTACTTC. Its protein is CASSFDRAEQYF.

This chain joins TRBV4-1 and TRBJ2-3; 7 positions match TRBD1. Looked up from germline, CDR1 is MGHRA and CDR2 is YSYEKL. With 4 bases clipped from V and 4 bases from J, the junction kept 14 bases outside the gene matches. The CDR3 is 17 amino acids. In DNA, the CDR3 is TGCGCCAGCAGCCCCTACACATCACAGGGGCGCGCAGATACGCAGTATTTT. Its protein product is CASSPYTSQGRADTQYF.

This chain links TRBV6-6 with TRBJ2-7, with a possible D match to TRBD1 (5 bases). With 2 bases removed from V and 2 bases from J, the gap between germline ends came to 13 bases. Per the germline V gene, CDR1 is MNHNY and CDR2 is SVGAGI (reference sequence). The CDR3 sequence is 15 residues long. The CDR3 spells CASSYVQGSPYEQYV. Here the CDR3 DNA reads TGTGCCAGCAGTTACGTCCAGGGCAGCCCCTACGAGCAGTACGTC.

The CDR3 sequence: CASSQRPGTSGTVKNIQYF. Written as DNA, the CDR3 is TGTGCCAGTAGTCAGAGACCCGGGACTAGCGGGACTGTCAAAAACATTCAGTACTTC. The V and J genes are TRBV19 and TRBJ2-4, with 13 bases lining up with TRBD2. Looked up from germline, CDR1 is LNHDA and CDR2 is SQIVND (reference sequence). The V and J ends lost 5 bases and 3 bases, in that order; junction bases with no gene match: 13. The CDR3 runs 19 residues.

The chain is built from TRBV5-1 and TRBJ2-1; 7 bases agree with TRBD1. Trimming took 3 bases from V and 5 from J; bases not matched to a gene: 11. The CDR3 sequence is 16 residues long. From germline, CDR1 is SGHRS and CDR2 YFSETQ. The CDR3: CASSSQGPQADNEQFF. For the CDR3, the DNA is TGCGCCAGCAGCTCACAGGGGCCCCAGGCTGACAATGAGCAGTTCTTC.

This sequence joins TRBV4-2 and TRBJ2-1, with D tentatively TRBD1 (6 bases). The CDR3 runs to 16 residues. V lost 4 bases to trimming and J lost 1 base, with 14 bases between them. Germline assignment: CDR1 LGHNA and CDR2 YNFKEQ. The CDR3: CASSPTGSWSYNEQFF. CDR3 sequence (DNA): TGTGCCAGCAGCCCAACAGGGAGTTGGTCCTACAATGAGCAGTTCTTC.

The gene calls are TRBV9 and TRBJ1-1; D gene unclear. Between the trimmed V and J ends, which lost 3 bases and 5 bases, there was a span of 11 bases. Germline V lookup: CDR1 SGDLS, CDR2 YYNGEE. CDR3 length: 13 amino acids. CDR3 sequence (DNA): TGTGCCAGCAGCGAGGCAGCGGGGACTGAAGCTTTCTTT. This translates into CASSEAAGTEAFF. Filled out from reference TRBV9 and TRBJ1-1, the complete variable domain reads DSGVTQTPKHLITATGQRVTLRCSPRSGDLSVYWYQQSLDQGLQFLIQYYNGEERAKGNILERFSAQQFPDLHSELNLSSLELGDSALYFCASSEAAGTEAFFGQGTRLTVV.

The chain employs TRBV5-6 and TRBJ1-1; D is unclear. The CDR3 covers 16 residues. Germline V CDR1 and CDR2: SGHDT, YYEEEE. V gave up 1 base and J gave up 2 bases, with 15 bases separating them. CDR3 region: CASSLHSIWRNTEAFF. CDR3 nucleotides: TGTGCCAGCAGCTTGCACTCCATTTGGAGAAACACTGAAGCTTTCTTT.

The CDR3 nucleotides read TGTGCCAGCAGTTACGGAGCGGGAGACCTCAATGAGCAGTTCTTC. Translated: CASSYGAGDLNEQFF. This sequence joins TRBV6-5 and TRBJ2-1; 8 bases are a match to TRBD2. The CDR3 contains 15 residues. V lost 2 bases and J lost 6; bases outside the gene matches: 6. The germline gives CDR1 MNHEY, CDR2 SVGAGI.

This clone occurred once. The gene calls are TRBV11-2 and TRBJ2-7; TRBD2 agrees at 7 bases. The CDR3 has 14 residues. CDR1 and CDR2 from the germline V gene are SGHAT and FQNNGV. V lost 7 bases and J lost 2; bases outside the gene matches: 8. The DNA of the CDR3 is TGTGCCAGCATCGGCGGGGACTACGCCTACGAGCAGTACTTC. Translating gives CASIGGDYAYEQYF. The whole variable domain, remainder taken from reference TRBV11-2 and TRBJ2-7, is EAGVAQSPRYKIIEKRQSVAFWCNPISGHATLYWYQQILGQGPKLLIQFQNNGVVDDSQLPKDRFSAERLKGVDSTLKIQPAKLEDSAVYLCASIGGDYAYEQYFGPGTRLTVT.

The chain recombines TRBV11-3 with TRBJ2-7; D gene ambiguous. CDR3 size: 12 residues. Per the germline V gene, CDR1 is SGHNT and CDR2 is YENEEA. Trimming took 5 bases from V and 0 from J, leaving 5 bases between them. The CDR3 protein is CASSRDSYEQYV. DNA of the CDR3: TGTGCCAGCAGCCGAGACTCCTACGAGCAGTACGTC.

The chain couples TRBV19 to TRBJ2-1; weak D call: TRBD2 (5 bases). Germline V gene data show CDR1 as LNHDA and CDR2 as SQIVND (reference sequence). The CDR3 has 15 amino acids. V was clipped by 3 bases and J by 2 bases, with 11 bases between them. CDR3 nucleotide sequence: TGTGCCAGTAGTATTGGCGGTAGCGCCTACAATGAGCAGTTCTTC. Protein product: CASSIGGSAYNEQFF.